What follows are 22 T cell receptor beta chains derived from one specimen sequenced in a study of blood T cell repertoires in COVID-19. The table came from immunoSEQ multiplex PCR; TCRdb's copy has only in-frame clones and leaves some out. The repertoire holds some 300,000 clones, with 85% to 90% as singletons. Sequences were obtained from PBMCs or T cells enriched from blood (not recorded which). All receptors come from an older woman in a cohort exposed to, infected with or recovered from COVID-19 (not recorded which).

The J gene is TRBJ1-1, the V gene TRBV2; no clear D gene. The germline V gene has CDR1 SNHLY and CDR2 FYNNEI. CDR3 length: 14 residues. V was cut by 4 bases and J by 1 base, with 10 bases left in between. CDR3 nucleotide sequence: TGTGCCAGCAGTGTTGAGACAAAGAACACTGAAGCTTTCTTT. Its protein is CASSVETKNTEAFF.

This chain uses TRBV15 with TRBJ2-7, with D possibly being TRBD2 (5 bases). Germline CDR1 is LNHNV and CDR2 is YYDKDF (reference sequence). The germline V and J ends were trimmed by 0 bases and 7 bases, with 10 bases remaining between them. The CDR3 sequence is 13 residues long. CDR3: CATSRDPGGEQYF. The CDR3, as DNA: TGTGCCACCAGCAGAGATCCTGGAGGAGAGCAGTACTTC.

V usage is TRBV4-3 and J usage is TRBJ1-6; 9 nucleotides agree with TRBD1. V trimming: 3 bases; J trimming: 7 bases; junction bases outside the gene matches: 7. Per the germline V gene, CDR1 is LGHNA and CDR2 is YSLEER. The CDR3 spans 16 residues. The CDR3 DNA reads TGCGCCAGCAGCCAGGACAGGGGCGGGTGGAATTCACCCCTCCACTTT. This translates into CASSQDRGGWNSPLHF.

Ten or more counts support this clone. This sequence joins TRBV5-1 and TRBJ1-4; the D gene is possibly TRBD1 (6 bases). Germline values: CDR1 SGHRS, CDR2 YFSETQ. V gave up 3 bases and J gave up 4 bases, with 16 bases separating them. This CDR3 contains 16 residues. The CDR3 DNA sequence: TGCGCCAGCAGCTATCTTGGACAGACGATTAATGAAAAACTGTTTTTT. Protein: CASSYLGQTINEKLFF.

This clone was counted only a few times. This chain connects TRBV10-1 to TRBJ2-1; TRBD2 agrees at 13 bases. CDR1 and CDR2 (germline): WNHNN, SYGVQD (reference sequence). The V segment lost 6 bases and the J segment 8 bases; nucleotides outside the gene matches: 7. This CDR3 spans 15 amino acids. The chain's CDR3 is CASRAGLAGVDEQFF. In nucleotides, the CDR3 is TGCGCCAGCAGAGCCGGACTAGCGGGAGTAGATGAGCAGTTCTTC.

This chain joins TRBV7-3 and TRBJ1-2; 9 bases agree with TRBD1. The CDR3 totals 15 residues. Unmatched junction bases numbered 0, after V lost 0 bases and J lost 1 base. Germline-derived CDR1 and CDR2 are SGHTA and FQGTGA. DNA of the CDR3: TGTGCCAGCAGCTTAACGGGACAGGGTAACTATGGCTACACCTTC. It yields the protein CASSLTGQGNYGYTF.

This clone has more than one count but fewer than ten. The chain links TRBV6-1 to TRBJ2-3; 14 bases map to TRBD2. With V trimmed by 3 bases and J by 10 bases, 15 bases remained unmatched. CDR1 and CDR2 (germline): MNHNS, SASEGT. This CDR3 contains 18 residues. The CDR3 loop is CASSEQTTGLAGVVAQYF. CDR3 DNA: TGTGCCAGCAGTGAGCAAACGACGGGACTAGCGGGAGTCGTGGCGCAGTATTTT.

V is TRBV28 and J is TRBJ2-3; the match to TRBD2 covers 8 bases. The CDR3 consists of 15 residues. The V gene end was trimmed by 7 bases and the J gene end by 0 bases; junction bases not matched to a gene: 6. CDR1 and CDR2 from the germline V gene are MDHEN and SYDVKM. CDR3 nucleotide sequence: TGTGCCAGCATGCGGGCGGGAGGTAGCACAGATACGCAGTATTTT. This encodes CASMRAGGSTDTQYF.

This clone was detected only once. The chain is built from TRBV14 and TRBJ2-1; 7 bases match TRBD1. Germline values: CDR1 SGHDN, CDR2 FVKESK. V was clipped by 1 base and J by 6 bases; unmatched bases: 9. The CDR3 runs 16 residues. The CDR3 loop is CASSQGPTGFSNEQFF. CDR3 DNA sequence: TGTGCCAGCAGCCAAGGACCGACAGGGTTTTCCAATGAGCAGTTCTTC.

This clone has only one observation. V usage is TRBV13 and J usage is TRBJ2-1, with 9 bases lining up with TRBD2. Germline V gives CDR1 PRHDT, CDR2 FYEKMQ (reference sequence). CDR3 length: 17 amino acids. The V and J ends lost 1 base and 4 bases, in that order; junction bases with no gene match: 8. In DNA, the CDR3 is TGTGCCAGCAGCTTAGCCCCCGGGACTAGCATTTACAATGAGCAGTTCTTC. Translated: CASSLAPGTSIYNEQFF.

The CDR3 nucleotides are TGTGCCAGCTCACCTCCGGACAGGGTTGGGTCTAATGAAAAACTGTTTTTT. It translates to CASSPPDRVGSNEKLFF. The rearrangement links TRBV18 to TRBJ1-4, with 8 nucleotides matching TRBD1. CDR1 is KGHSH and CDR2 is LQKENI in the germline V gene. The CDR3 runs to 17 residues. V lost 3 bases, J lost 3 bases, and 9 bases stayed unmatched.

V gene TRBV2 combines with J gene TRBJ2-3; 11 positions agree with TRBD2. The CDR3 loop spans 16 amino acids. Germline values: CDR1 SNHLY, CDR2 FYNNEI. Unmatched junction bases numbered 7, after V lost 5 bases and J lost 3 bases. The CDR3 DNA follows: TGTGCCAGCAGTCGCTCACTAGCGGGAGAAACAGATACGCAGTATTTT. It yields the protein CASSRSLAGETDTQYF.

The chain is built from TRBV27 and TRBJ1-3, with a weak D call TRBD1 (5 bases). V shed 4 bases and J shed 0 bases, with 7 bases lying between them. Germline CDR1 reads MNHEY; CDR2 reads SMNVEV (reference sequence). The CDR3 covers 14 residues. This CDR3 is CASSSGFSGNTIYF. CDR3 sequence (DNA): TGTGCCAGCAGTTCAGGGTTCTCTGGAAACACCATATATTTT.

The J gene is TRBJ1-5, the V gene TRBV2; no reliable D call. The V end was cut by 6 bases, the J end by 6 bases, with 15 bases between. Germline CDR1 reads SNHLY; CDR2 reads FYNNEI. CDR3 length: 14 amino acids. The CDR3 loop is CASRSGLATQPQHF. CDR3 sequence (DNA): TGTGCCAGCAGATCGGGGTTGGCCACTCAGCCCCAGCATTTT. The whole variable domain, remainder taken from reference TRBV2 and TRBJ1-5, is EPEVTQTPSHQVTQMGQEVILRCVPISNHLYFYWYRQILGQKVEFLVSFYNNEISEKSEIFDDQFSVERPDGSNFTLKIRSTKLEDSAMYFCASRSGLATQPQHFGDGTRLSIL.

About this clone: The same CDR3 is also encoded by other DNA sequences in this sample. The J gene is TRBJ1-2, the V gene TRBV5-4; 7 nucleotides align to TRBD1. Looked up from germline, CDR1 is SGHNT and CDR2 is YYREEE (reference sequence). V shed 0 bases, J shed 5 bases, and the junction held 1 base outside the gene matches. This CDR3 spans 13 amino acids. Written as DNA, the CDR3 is TGTGCCAGCAGCTTGGACAGGGGTTATGGCTACACCTTC. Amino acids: CASSLDRGYGYTF. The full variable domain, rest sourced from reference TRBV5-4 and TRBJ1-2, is ETGVTQSPTHLIKTRGQQVTLRCSSQSGHNTVSWYQQALGQGPQFIFQYYREEENGRGNFPPRFSGLQFPNYSSELNVNALELDDSALYLCASSLDRGYGYTFGSGTRLTVV.

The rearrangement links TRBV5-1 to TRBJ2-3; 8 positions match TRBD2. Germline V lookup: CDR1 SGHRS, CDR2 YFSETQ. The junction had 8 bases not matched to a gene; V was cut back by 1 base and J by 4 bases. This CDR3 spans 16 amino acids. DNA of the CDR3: TGCGCCAGCAGCTTGAGAACGGGAGGGCTCTCAGATACGCAGTATTTT. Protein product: CASSLRTGGLSDTQYF.

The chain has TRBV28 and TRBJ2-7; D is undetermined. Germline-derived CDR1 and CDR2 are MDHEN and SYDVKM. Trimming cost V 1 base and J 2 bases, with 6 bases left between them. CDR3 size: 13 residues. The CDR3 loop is CASSLYPAYEQYF. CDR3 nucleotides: TGTGCCAGCAGTTTATATCCGGCCTACGAGCAGTACTTC.

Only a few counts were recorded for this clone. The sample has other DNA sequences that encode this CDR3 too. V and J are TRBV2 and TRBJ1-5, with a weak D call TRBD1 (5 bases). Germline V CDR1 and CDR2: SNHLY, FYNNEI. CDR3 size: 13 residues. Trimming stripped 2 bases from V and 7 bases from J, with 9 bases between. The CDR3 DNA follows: TGTGCCAGCAGTGAACAGGGTGGACAGCCCCAGCATTTT. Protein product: CASSEQGGQPQHF. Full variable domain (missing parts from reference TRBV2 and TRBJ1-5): EPEVTQTPSHQVTQMGQEVILRCVPISNHLYFYWYRQILGQKVEFLVSFYNNEISEKSEIFDDQFSVERPDGSNFTLKIRSTKLEDSAMYFCASSEQGGQPQHFGDGTRLSIL.

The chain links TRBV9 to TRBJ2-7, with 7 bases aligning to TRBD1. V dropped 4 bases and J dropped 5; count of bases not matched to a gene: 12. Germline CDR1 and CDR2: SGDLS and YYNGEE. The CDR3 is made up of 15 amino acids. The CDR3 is CASSFGQVAANEQYF. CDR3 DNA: TGTGCCAGCAGCTTCGGACAGGTTGCCGCCAACGAGCAGTACTTC.

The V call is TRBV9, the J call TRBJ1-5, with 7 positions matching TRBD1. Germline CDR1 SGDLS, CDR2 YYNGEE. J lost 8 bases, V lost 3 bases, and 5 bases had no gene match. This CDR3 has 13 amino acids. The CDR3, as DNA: TGTGCCAGCAGCGGACAGGGCTGGGAGCCCCAGCATTTT. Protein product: CASSGQGWEPQHF.

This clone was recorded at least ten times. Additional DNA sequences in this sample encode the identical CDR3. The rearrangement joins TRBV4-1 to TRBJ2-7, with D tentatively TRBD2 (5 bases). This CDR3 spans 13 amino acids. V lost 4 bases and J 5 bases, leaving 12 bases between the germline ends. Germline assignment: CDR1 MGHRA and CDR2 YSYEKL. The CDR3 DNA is TGCGCCAGCAGCCGAGGAGGAGGTGACGAGCAGTACTTC. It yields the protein CASSRGGGDEQYF.

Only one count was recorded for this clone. In DNA form, the CDR3 reads TGTGCCTGGTCACGGGACAGGGGCTCCTACGAGCAGTACTTC. Its translation: CAWSRDRGSYEQYF. V is TRBV30 and J is TRBJ2-7; 10 positions match TRBD1. V lost 5 bases and J lost 0; bases outside the gene matches: 4. The germline V gene encodes CDR1 GTSNPN and CDR2 SVGIG (reference sequence). This CDR3 contains 14 residues.